One sample yielded the 8 T cell receptor beta chains listed below, sequenced in a study of T cell responses to AZD1222 COVID-19 vaccine (dated by TCRdb to the early 2020s). The method was the immunoSEQ multiplex PCR assay. This immuneACCESS table, as held by TCRdb, lists in-frame sequences with V and J called but not all clones. Of the missing ones, under half trace to an unresolved V gene in checked studies; the others have no known cause. The sample contains 80,000 to 90,000 clones, roughly 94% of them found a single time. In total, the top ten clones hold 5% to 6.5% of the sample. The sample's time point label, in plain terms: baseline before first vaccination. Material: peripheral blood, obtained on day 0 of AZD1222 vaccination. Receptor source: an adult in good health.

The chain combines TRBV14 with TRBJ1-6, with D unclear. The ends were cut back, 0 bases at V and 3 bases at J, with 6 bases in the middle. CDR3 size: 15 residues. Germline CDR1 and CDR2: SGHDN and FVKESK. Here the CDR3 reads CASSQDAGYNSPLHF. CDR3 nucleotide sequence: TGTGCCAGCAGCCAAGACGCAGGCTATAATTCACCCCTCCACTTT.

The V gene is TRBV7-2, the J gene TRBJ1-1; 7 positions agree with TRBD1. The CDR3 loop spans 14 amino acids. After removal of 3 bases from V and 1 base from J, the junction contained 2 bases not matched to a gene. Per the germline V gene, CDR1 is SGHTA and CDR2 is FQGNSA. The CDR3 DNA is TGTGCCAGCAGCTTCCGGGACAGGAACACTGAAGCTTTCTTT. Protein product: CASSFRDRNTEAFF. Filled out from reference TRBV7-2 and TRBJ1-1, the complete variable domain reads GAGVSQSPSNKVTEKGKDVELRCDPISGHTALYWYRQSLGQGLEFLIYFQGNSAPDKSGLPSDRFSAERTGGSVSTLTIQRTQQEDSAVYLCASSFRDRNTEAFFGQGTRLTVV.

The V and J genes are TRBV18 and TRBJ2-1; 9 bases align to TRBD1. The CDR3 is made up of 13 amino acids. CDR1 is KGHSH, CDR2 LQKENI, per germline. Trimming removed 8 bases from V and 7 bases from J; junction bases left unmatched: 6. The CDR3 sequence is CASTADRGNEQFF. CDR3 bases: TGTGCCAGCACAGCGGACAGGGGTAATGAGCAGTTCTTC.

CDR3 DNA sequence: TGTGCCAGCAGTTACAGGGGGCGCACCGGGGAGCTGTTTTTT. Protein sequence: CASSYRGRTGELFF. The rearrangement links TRBV6-5 to TRBJ2-2; 7 bases agree with TRBD1. There are 14 residues in the CDR3. The germline V gene encodes CDR1 MNHEY and CDR2 SVGAGI. With V trimmed by 2 bases and J by 4 bases, 1 base remained unmatched.

The CDR3 loop is CASSYSNRVGDEQYF. CDR3 coding DNA: TGTGCCAGCAGTTACTCGAATAGGGTGGGGGACGAGCAGTACTTC. The rearrangement links TRBV6-5 to TRBJ2-7; D may be TRBD1 or TRBD2 (5 bases each). The germline gives CDR1 MNHEY, CDR2 SVGAGI. V lost 0 bases to trimming and J lost 5 bases, with 14 bases between them. CDR3 size: 15 residues.

The chain couples TRBV19 to TRBJ1-2; weak D call: TRBD1 (5 bases). Trimming shortened V by 4 bases and J by 6 bases, and 15 bases separated the two germline ends. Germline assignment: CDR1 LNHDA and CDR2 SQIVND (reference sequence). CDR3 length equals 14 residues. CDR3 nucleotides: TGTGCCAGTAGTAGGGGGGGATCGCTGGATGGCTACACCTTC. It is translated as CASSRGGSLDGYTF.

CDR3 residues: CASSDDRGFEKLFF. DNA for the CDR3: TGTGCCAGCAGCGACGACAGGGGTTTTGAAAAACTGTTTTTT. This rearrangement joins TRBV11-1 to TRBJ1-4, with TRBD1 matching over 8 bases. CDR3 length: 14 residues. Germline V gene sequence: CDR1 SGHAT, CDR2 FQDESV (reference sequence). Trimming at V came to 5 bases and at J to 7 bases, leaving 6 bases not matched to a gene.

This chain joins TRBV4-2 and TRBJ2-7; D not certain. V was clipped by 0 bases and J by 0 bases, with 6 bases between them. Germline V CDR1 and CDR2: LGHNA, YNFKEQ. The CDR3 loop spans 14 amino acids. The CDR3: CASSQEVASYEQYF. The DNA of the CDR3 is TGTGCCAGCAGCCAAGAGGTAGCCTCCTACGAGCAGTACTTC.